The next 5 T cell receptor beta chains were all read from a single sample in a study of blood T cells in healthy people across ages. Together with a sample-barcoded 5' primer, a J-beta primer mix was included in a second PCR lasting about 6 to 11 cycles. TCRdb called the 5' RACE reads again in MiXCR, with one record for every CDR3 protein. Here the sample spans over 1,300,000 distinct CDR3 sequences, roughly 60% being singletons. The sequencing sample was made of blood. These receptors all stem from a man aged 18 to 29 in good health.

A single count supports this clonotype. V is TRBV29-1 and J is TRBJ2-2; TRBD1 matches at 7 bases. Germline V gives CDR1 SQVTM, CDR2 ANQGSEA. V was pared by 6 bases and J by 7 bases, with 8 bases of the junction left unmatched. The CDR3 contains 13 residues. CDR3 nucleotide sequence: TGCAGCGTGGACCCGACAGGGCGCGGGGAGCTGTTTTTT. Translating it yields CSVDPTGRGELFF.

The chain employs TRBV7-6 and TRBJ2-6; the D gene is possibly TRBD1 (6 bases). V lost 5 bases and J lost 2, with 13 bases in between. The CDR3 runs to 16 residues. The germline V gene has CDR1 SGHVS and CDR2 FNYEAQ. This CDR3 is CASSETSGAGANVLTF. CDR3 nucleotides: TGTGCCAGCAGCGAAACGTCAGGGGCTGGGGCCAACGTCCTGACTTTC.

The CDR3 loop reads CASSPGLAGYTGELFF. The CDR3, as DNA: TGCGCCAGCAGCCCGGGACTAGCGGGATACACCGGGGAGCTGTTTTTT. The chain has TRBV4-1 and TRBJ2-2, with 13 nucleotides matching TRBD2. From germline, CDR1 is MGHRA and CDR2 YSYEKL. This CDR3 spans 16 amino acids. Trimming took 4 bases from V and 3 from J; bases not matched to a gene: 2.

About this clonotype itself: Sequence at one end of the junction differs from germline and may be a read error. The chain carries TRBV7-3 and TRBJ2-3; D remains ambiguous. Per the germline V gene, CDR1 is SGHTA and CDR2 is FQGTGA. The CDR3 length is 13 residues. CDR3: CVSSLRGTDTQYF. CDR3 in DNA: TGTGTCAGCAGCCTAAGGGGCACAGATACGCAGTATTTT.

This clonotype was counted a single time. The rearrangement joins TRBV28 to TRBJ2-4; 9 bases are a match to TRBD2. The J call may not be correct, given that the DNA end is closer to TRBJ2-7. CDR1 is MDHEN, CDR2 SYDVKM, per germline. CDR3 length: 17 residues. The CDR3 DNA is TGTGCCAGTCCCCCCCCCGTTGGTGGGACTAGCAGCCACGAGCAGTACTTC. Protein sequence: CASPPPVGGTSSHEQYF.